Listed below are T cell receptor beta chains from one sample, sequenced in a study of cytotoxic CD8 clonotypes in ibrutinib-treated CLL. Here immunoSEQ multiplex PCR was the method, and the copy in TCRdb shows in-frame clones only, minus some. The table includes about 140,000 clones, 60% to 80% detected once. Source: PBMCs, taken after 12 months of ibrutinib treatment. The receptor set was obtained from a human donor with chronic lymphocytic leukemia. Each CDR3 is given with its conserved first and last residue. A D gene is named only where the DNA matches it firmly. Clone size appears in some rows only: once, few, many, or a class for an expanded clone.

d_gene: TRBD1
abundance: NA
v_gene: TRBV28
j_gene: TRBJ1-5
CDR3aa: CASSPPTGRRSNQPQHF
CDR3nt: TGTGCCAGCAGTCCGCCGACAGGGCGGCGGAGCAATCAGCCCCAGCATTTT

d_gene: NA
abundance: NA
v_gene: TRBV18
j_gene: TRBJ2-7
CDR3aa: CASSWSKPYEQYF
CDR3nt: TGTGCCAGCTCATGGAGCAAACCGTACGAGCAGTACTTC

d_gene: NA
abundance: NA
v_gene: TRBV5-1
j_gene: TRBJ2-7
CDR3aa: CASSLGTGEQYF
CDR3nt: TGCGCCAGCAGCTTGGGGACGGGCGAGCAGTACTTC

d_gene: TRBD2
abundance: NA
v_gene: TRBV13
j_gene: TRBJ2-5
CDR3aa: CASSSPGTSGGDQETQYF
CDR3nt: TGTGCCAGCAGCTCCCCCGGGACTAGCGGGGGGGACCAAGAGACCCAGTACTTC

d_gene: NA
abundance: once
v_gene: TRBV29-1
j_gene: TRBJ2-7
CDR3aa: CSARWDLYEQYF
CDR3nt: TGCAGCGCCCGATGGGACCTCTACGAGCAGTACTTC

d_gene: NA
abundance: NA
v_gene: TRBV7-7
j_gene: TRBJ2-3
CDR3aa: CASSSGSLSTQYF
CDR3nt: TGTGCCAGCAGCTCCGGGAGCCTATCTACGCAGTATTTT

d_gene: NA
abundance: NA
v_gene: TRBV11-3
j_gene: TRBJ2-3
CDR3aa: CASSLGYTARYRTDTQYF
CDR3nt: TGTGCCAGCAGCTTAGGTTATACGGCGCGATACAGGACAGATACGCAGTATTTT

d_gene: NA
abundance: NA
v_gene: TRBV5-1
j_gene: TRBJ2-1
CDR3aa: CASSFREKQFF
CDR3nt: TGCGCCAGCAGCTTCCGGGAAAAGCAGTTCTTC

d_gene: TRBD1
abundance: few
v_gene: TRBV28
j_gene: TRBJ1-3
CDR3aa: CATGGGAGNTIYF
CDR3nt: TGTGCCACAGGAGGGGGCGCTGGAAACACCATATATTTT

d_gene: NA
abundance: NA
v_gene: TRBV6-1
j_gene: TRBJ1-2
CDR3aa: CASSESNYGYTF
CDR3nt: TGTGCCAGCAGTGAAAGTAACTATGGCTACACCTTC

d_gene: NA
abundance: few
v_gene: TRBV20-1
j_gene: TRBJ2-5
CDR3aa: CIPGEEETQYF
CDR3nt: TGCATCCCGGGAGAGGAAGAGACCCAGTACTTC

d_gene: NA
abundance: once
v_gene: TRBV18
j_gene: TRBJ2-7
CDR3aa: CASSLMDQYEQYF
CDR3nt: TGTGCCAGCTCACTAATGGACCAATACGAGCAGTACTTC

d_gene: TRBD1
abundance: NA
v_gene: TRBV7-2
j_gene: TRBJ1-2
CDR3aa: CASSLRQGAPHGYTF
CDR3nt: TGTGCCAGCAGCTTAAGACAGGGGGCGCCCCATGGCTACACCTTC